This T cell receptor beta chain was sequenced for a study of human T cells and chemical hapten exposure. There are 13 residues in the CDR3. CDR1 and CDR2 from the germline V gene are MNHEY and SVGAGI. V dropped 5 bases and J dropped 3 bases, with 10 bases sitting between them. MiXCR was run by TCRdb on the RACE reads, yielding one entry per CDR3 protein. The sample yields 95,000 to 150,000 distinct CDR3 sequences, about 14% seen once. Specified time point: pre-sensitization, week 0. The treatment was: therapeutic diphenylcyclopropenone sensitization with weekly scalp DPC. This clonotype has a handful of counts.

The rearrangement uses TRBV6-5 and TRBJ1-2; a weak D match, TRBD1 (6 bases). This specimen was whole blood, taken in connection with sensitization to the hapten diphenylcyclopropenone (DPC). The clonotype originates from a woman aged 18-29 years with alopecia areata. Some clones in this sample may be carry-over from other donors' samples. CDR3 protein: CASSPGQYYGYTF. DNA of the CDR3: TGTGCCAGCAGTCCCGGACAGTACTATGGCTACACCTTC.